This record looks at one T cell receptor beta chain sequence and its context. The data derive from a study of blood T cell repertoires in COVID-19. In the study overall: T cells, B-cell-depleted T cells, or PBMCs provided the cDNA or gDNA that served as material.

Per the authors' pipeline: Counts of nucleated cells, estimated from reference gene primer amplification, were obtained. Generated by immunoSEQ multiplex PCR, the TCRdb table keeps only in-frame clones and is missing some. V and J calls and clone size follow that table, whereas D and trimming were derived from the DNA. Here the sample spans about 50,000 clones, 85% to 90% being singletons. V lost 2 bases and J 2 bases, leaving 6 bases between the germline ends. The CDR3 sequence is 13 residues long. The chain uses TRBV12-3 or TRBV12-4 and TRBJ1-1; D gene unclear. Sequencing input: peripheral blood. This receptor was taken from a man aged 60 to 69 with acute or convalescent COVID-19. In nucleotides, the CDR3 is TGTGCCAGCAGTTTACAACAAAACACTGAAGCTTTCTTT. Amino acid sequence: CASSLQQNTEAFF.